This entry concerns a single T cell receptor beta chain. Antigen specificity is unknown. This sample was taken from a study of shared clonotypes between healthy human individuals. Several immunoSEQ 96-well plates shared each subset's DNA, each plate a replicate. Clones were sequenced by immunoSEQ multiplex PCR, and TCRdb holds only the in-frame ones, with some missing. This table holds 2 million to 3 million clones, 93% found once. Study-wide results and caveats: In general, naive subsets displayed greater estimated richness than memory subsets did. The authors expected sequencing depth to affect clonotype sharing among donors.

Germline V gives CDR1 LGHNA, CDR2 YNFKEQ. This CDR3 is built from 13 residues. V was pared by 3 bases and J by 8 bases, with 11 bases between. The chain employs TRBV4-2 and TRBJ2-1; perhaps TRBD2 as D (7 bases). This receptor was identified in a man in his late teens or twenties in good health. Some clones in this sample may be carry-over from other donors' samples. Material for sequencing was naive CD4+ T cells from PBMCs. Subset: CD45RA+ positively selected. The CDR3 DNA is TGTGCCAGCAGCCAGGAGGGGGGGGATGAGCAGTTCTTC. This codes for CASSQEGGDEQFF.